This T cell receptor beta chain was sequenced for a study of Ad26.COV2.S vaccination and SARS-CoV-2 variants. Study context: Participants got Ad26.COV2.S intramuscularly, once or twice 56 days apart.

TCRdb's copy holds only in-frame clones and misses some; the assay was immunoSEQ multiplex PCR. The sample consists of a few hundred thousand clones, about nine tenths of them appearing once. Stated treatment: 19 received Ad26.COV2.S at low or high dose, single or two shots; about 5 received placebo; per-sample allocation not given. It was on day 63 after the first vaccine or placebo injection that samples were taken. Donation came from an adult in Boston who was aged 18-55 years. Note on this clone: Its antigen remains unknown.

The CDR3 sequence is 12 residues long. V shed 1 base and J shed 8 bases, with 6 bases lying between them. Findings of the study overall: Vaccine recipients posted higher spike-specific TCR breadth than their placebo counterparts. Estimates derived from TCR breadth and depth analyses may have underestimated total T cell responses.

The sequencing used peripheral blood, collected in a trial of Ad26.COV2.S vaccine versus placebo. This sequence was found in a person between 18 and 59 years old who received the Ad26.COV2.S COVID-19 vaccine or a placebo. V gene TRBV12-3 or TRBV12-4 combines with J gene TRBJ2-1; D is unresolved. The CDR3 loop reads CASSLGVDEQFF. DNA for the CDR3: TGTGCCAGCAGTTTAGGAGTAGATGAGCAGTTCTTC.